This passage covers 15 T cell receptor beta chains from one sample sequenced in a study of T cell responses to AZD1222 COVID-19 vaccine. Sequenced by immunoSEQ multiplex PCR; TCRdb stores in-frame clones only, minus some. This table holds approximately 140,000 clones, under 95% found once. Sample: peripheral blood, taken on day 0 of MenACWY control vaccination. Receptor source: an adult in good health.

This clone was seen just once. The V gene is TRBV5-1, the J gene TRBJ1-2; 7 bases line up with TRBD1. Germline V gives CDR1 SGHRS, CDR2 YFSETQ. The CDR3 loop spans 14 amino acids. J lost 6 bases, V lost 4 bases, and 9 bases had no gene match. CDR3 DNA: TGCGCCAGCAGCGTAGACAGGGTCAGTAATGGCTACACCTTC. Its translation is CASSVDRVSNGYTF.

The CDR3 region has the DNA TGCGCCAGCAGCCAAGACGCCGGACAAACATATGGCTACACCTTC. This encodes CASSQDAGQTYGYTF. The chain links TRBV4-1 to TRBJ1-2; the D gene is possibly TRBD1 (5 bases). In germline, CDR1 is MGHRA, CDR2 YSYEKL. This CDR3 is built from 15 residues. The germline V and J ends were trimmed by 0 bases and 5 bases, with 13 bases remaining between them.

This clone was picked up a small number of times. V gene TRBV28 combines with J gene TRBJ1-5; the match to TRBD1 covers 8 bases. Per germline, CDR1 MDHEN and CDR2 SYDVKM. V trimming: 6 bases; J trimming: 2 bases; junction bases outside the gene matches: 3. The CDR3 length is 14 residues. The CDR3 sequence: CASRWGQGNQPQHF. The CDR3, as DNA: TGTGCCAGCAGGTGGGGACAGGGCAATCAGCCCCAGCATTTT. Full variable domain (remainder filled in from reference TRBV28 and TRBJ1-5): DVKVTQSSRYLVKRTGEKVFLECVQDMDHENMFWYRQDPGLGLRLIYFSYDVKMKEKGDIPEGYSVSREKKERFSLILESASTNQTSMYLCASRWGQGNQPQHFGDGTRLSIL.

CDR3 sequence: CASSPGWVDSPLHF. DNA of the CDR3: TGTGCCAGCAGTCCAGGGTGGGTTGATTCACCCCTCCACTTT. The genes are TRBV27 and TRBJ1-6; weak D call: TRBD1 (5 bases). CDR3 length equals 14 residues. Germline values: CDR1 MNHEY, CDR2 SMNVEV (reference sequence). V lost 5 bases and J lost 8, with 13 bases in between.

The chain joins TRBV19 to TRBJ1-1; no clear D gene. Germline V gene sequence: CDR1 LNHDA, CDR2 SQIVND (reference sequence). Trimming shortened V by 7 bases and J by 1 base, and 13 bases separated the two germline ends. The CDR3 has 14 amino acids. The CDR3: CASTPSQANTEAFF. The CDR3 DNA reads as TGTGCCAGTACCCCTTCCCAGGCGAACACTGAAGCTTTCTTT.

The rearrangement joins TRBV9 to TRBJ1-1; perhaps TRBD1 as D (5 bases). V shed 5 bases and J shed 5 bases, with 10 bases lying between them. Germline-derived CDR1 and CDR2 are SGDLS and YYNGEE. CDR3 size: 12 residues. CDR3: CASSGGGTEAFF. CDR3 nucleotide sequence: TGTGCCAGCAGTGGCGGGGGAACTGAAGCTTTCTTT. The full variable domain, its missing parts supplied by reference TRBV9 and TRBJ1-1, is DSGVTQTPKHLITATGQRVTLRCSPRSGDLSVYWYQQSLDQGLQFLIQYYNGEERAKGNILERFSAQQFPDLHSELNLSSLELGDSALYFCASSGGGTEAFFGQGTRLTVV.

The chain joins TRBV4-2 to TRBJ1-1; D gene unclear. CDR3 length: 15 amino acids. Germline V lookup: CDR1 LGHNA, CDR2 YNFKEQ. V lost 0 bases, J lost 3 bases, and 11 bases lay in between. Written as DNA, the CDR3 is TGTGCCAGCAGCCAAGACCGTGGCGGATACACTGAAGCTTTCTTT. Encoded protein: CASSQDRGGYTEAFF.

The J gene is TRBJ2-1, the V gene TRBV18; 8 bases align to TRBD2. The CDR3 has 17 amino acids. Germline trimming cut 0 bases from V and 5 bases from J; bases unmatched to any gene: 9. Per germline, CDR1 KGHSH and CDR2 LQKENI. The CDR3 spells CASSPPRYLAGDNEQFF. Here the CDR3 DNA reads TGTGCCAGCTCACCACCAAGGTATCTAGCGGGCGACAATGAGCAGTTCTTC.

This chain uses TRBV19 with TRBJ2-7; TRBD1 might be the D (5 bases). The germline gives CDR1 LNHDA, CDR2 SQIVND (reference sequence). The CDR3 is made up of 12 amino acids. V lost 9 bases, J lost 0 bases, and 9 bases lay in between. The DNA of the CDR3 is TGTGCCAGCAGGGCAAGCTCCTACGAGCAGTACTTC. It specifies CASRASSYEQYF.

V is TRBV27 and J is TRBJ2-1; TRBD2 matches 8 bases. V lost 3 bases and J lost 5; bases outside the gene matches: 6. The germline V gene encodes CDR1 MNHEY and CDR2 SMNVEV (reference sequence). The CDR3 contains 15 residues. CDR3 sequence (DNA): TGTGCCAGCAGTTTCGAGACTAGCGTAAACAATGAGCAGTTCTTC. This encodes CASSFETSVNNEQFF.

This chain joins TRBV6-1 and TRBJ2-7; 8 nucleotides line up with TRBD1. The CDR3 loop spans 18 amino acids. V lost 1 base and J lost 5; bases outside the gene matches: 16. The V gene's germline CDR1 is MNHNS and CDR2 SASEGT. CDR3 amino acids: CASSEVGGTGTFRDEQYF. In nucleotides, the CDR3 is TGTGCCAGCAGTGAAGTTGGTGGGACAGGTACCTTTCGGGACGAGCAGTACTTC.

This clone was observed a few times. The chain carries TRBV2 and TRBJ2-2, with D maybe TRBD2 (6 bases). Germline CDR1 is SNHLY and CDR2 is FYNNEI. The CDR3 has 15 residues. Between the trimmed V and J ends, which lost 7 bases and 4 bases, there was a span of 16 bases. For the CDR3, the DNA is TGTGCCAGCATAGCCTCGGGGGTGGGCACCGGGGAGCTGTTTTTT. Protein product: CASIASGVGTGELFF. Together with reference TRBV2 and TRBJ2-2, the CDR3 gives the full variable domain: EPEVTQTPSHQVTQMGQEVILRCVPISNHLYFYWYRQILGQKVEFLVSFYNNEISEKSEIFDDQFSVERPDGSNFTLKIRSTKLEDSAMYFCASIASGVGTGELFFGEGSRLTVL.

The V call is TRBV19, the J call TRBJ2-2; no clear D gene. V lost 7 bases to trimming and J lost 3 bases, with 12 bases between them. Germline values: CDR1 LNHDA, CDR2 SQIVND (reference sequence). The CDR3 sequence is 14 residues long. The CDR3 nucleotides are TGTGCCAGTACTTCCGGACCGTACACCGGGGAGCTGTTTTTT. Its protein product is CASTSGPYTGELFF.

The rearrangement links TRBV18 to TRBJ2-7; 8 bases fit TRBD1. CDR1 is KGHSH, CDR2 LQKENI, per germline. V lost 6 bases and J lost 6; bases outside the gene matches: 7. CDR3 length: 13 amino acids. CDR3 loop: CASSQDRAGEQYF. Written as DNA, the CDR3 is TGTGCCAGCTCGCAGGACAGGGCGGGCGAGCAGTACTTC.

The CDR3 DNA is TGTGCCAGCTCACTGACCGGGACAGGGGGCTACGAGCAGTACTTC. The encoded protein is CASSLTGTGGYEQYF. The chain recombines TRBV19 with TRBJ2-7, with 11 bases lining up with TRBD1. CDR1 and CDR2 from the germline V gene are LNHDA and SQIVND (reference sequence). The CDR3 sequence is 15 residues long. V trimming: 9 bases; J trimming: 3 bases; junction bases outside the gene matches: 10.